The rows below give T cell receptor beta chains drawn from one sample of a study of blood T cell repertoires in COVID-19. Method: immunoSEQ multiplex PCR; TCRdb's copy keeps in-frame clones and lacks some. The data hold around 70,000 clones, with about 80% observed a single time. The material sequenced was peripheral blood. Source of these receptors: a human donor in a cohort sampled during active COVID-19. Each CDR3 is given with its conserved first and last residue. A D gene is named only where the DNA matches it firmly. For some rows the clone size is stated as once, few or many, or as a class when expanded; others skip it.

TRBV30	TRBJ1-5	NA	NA	CAWSLQGLSNQPQHF	TGTGCCTGGAGTCTGCAGGGTCTAAGCAATCAGCCCCAGCATTTT
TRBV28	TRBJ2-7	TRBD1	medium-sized	CASRTGDSAYEQYF	TGTGCCAGCAGGACAGGGGACTCCGCCTACGAGCAGTACTTC
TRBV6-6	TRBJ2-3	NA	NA	CASGLTDTQYF	TGTGCCAGCGGACTCACAGATACGCAGTATTTT
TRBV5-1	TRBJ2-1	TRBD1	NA	CASSLGQGYNEQFF	TGCGCCAGCAGCCTGGGACAGGGCTACAATGAGCAGTTCTTC
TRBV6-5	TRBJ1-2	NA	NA	CASSLFTGNDYGYTF	TGTGCCAGCAGTTTATTTACAGGGAACGACTATGGCTACACCTTC
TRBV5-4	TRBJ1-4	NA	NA	CASSSQGLNEKLFF	TGTGCCAGCAGCTCGCAGGGGCTAAATGAAAAACTGTTTTTT
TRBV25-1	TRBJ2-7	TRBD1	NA	CASSADRGLHEQYF	TGTGCCAGCAGTGCGGACAGGGGGCTGCACGAGCAGTACTTC
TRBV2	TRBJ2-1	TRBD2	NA	CASLRGVGYNEQFF	TGTGCCAGCCTGCGGGGGGTGGGGTACAATGAGCAGTTCTTC
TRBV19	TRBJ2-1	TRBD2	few	CASRGLAGASYNEQFF	TGTGCCAGTAGGGGACTAGCGGGAGCGTCCTACAATGAGCAGTTCTTC
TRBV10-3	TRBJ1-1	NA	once	CAGRGGNTEAFF	TGTGCCGGGAGAGGGGGGAACACTGAAGCTTTCTTT
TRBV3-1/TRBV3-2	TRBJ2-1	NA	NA	CASSSRERTTSNEQFF	TGTGCCAGCAGCTCCCGCGAGCGCACGACGTCGAATGAGCAGTTCTTC
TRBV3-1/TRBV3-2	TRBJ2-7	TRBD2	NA	CASSQGGRTYEQYF	TGTGCCAGCAGCCAAGGCGGGAGAACCTACGAGCAGTACTTC
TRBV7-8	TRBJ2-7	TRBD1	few	CASSLAGQFYEQYF	TGTGCCAGCAGCTTAGCGGGACAGTTCTACGAGCAGTACTTC
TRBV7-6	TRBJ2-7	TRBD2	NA	CASSPEAGESYEQYF	TGTGCCAGCAGCCCGGAGGCGGGGGAGTCCTACGAGCAGTACTTC
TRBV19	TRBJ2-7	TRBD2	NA	CASSIRLAGGEQYF	TGTGCCAGTAGTATACGACTAGCGGGAGGAGAGCAGTACTTC
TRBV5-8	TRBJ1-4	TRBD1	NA	CATGTVNEKLFF	TGTGCCACCGGGACAGTAAATGAAAAACTGTTTTTT
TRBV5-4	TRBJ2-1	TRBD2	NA	CASTSSGSSYNEQFF	TGTGCCAGCACCTCTAGCGGCAGCTCCTACAATGAGCAGTTCTTC
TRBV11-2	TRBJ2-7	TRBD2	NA	CASSPGTSGPSYEQYF	TGTGCCAGCAGCCCAGGGACTAGCGGGCCCTCCTACGAGCAGTACTTC
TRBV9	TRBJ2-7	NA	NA	CASSRQTRSEQYF	TGTGCCAGCAGCCGGCAAACTAGGAGCGAGCAGTACTTC
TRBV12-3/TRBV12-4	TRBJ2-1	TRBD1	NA	CASRQGYNEQFF	TGTGCCAGCCGACAGGGGTACAATGAGCAGTTCTTC
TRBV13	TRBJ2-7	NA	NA	CASSSPGQEGGLAHF	TGTGCCAGCAGCTCACCGGGACAGGAGGGGGGACTAGCCCACTTC
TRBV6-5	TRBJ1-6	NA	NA	CASREGYNSPLHF	TGTGCCAGCAGAGAGGGCTACAATTCACCCCTCCACTTT
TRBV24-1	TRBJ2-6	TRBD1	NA	CATSDWDSRSGANVLTF	TGTGCCACCAGTGACTGGGACAGCCGCTCTGGGGCCAACGTCCTGACTTTC
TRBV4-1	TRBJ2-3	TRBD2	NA	CASSRAGAGGADTQYF	TGCGCCAGCAGCCGCGCCGGGGCGGGAGGTGCGGATACGCAGTATTTT
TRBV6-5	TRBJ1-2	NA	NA	CASSSLTGRVGYTF	TGTGCCAGCAGTTCGCTGACAGGACGGGTTGGCTACACCTTC
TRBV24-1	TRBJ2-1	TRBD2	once	CATSARIAGTNEQFF	TGTGCCACCAGTGCCCGAATAGCGGGGACAAATGAGCAGTTCTTC
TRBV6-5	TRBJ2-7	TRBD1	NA	CASSLRQGGAYEQYF	TGTGCCAGCAGCCTTAGACAGGGGGGAGCTTACGAGCAGTACTTC
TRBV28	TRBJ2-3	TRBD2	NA	CASPPTSGFTDTQYF	TGTGCCAGCCCCCCAACTAGCGGATTCACAGATACGCAGTATTTT
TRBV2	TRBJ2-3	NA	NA	CASSGFRGGDTQYF	TGTGCCAGCAGTGGATTCAGGGGTGGAGATACGCAGTATTTT
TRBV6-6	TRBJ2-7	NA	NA	CASSYVGGSSYEQYF	TGTGCCAGCAGCTACGTTGGAGGCAGCTCCTACGAGCAGTACTTC
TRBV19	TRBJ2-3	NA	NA	CASSKRDTDTQYF	TGTGCCAGTAGTAAGCGAGACACAGATACGCAGTATTTT
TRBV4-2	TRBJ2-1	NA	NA	CASSQGGGEQFF	TGTGCCAGCAGCCAAGGGGGAGGTGAGCAGTTCTTC
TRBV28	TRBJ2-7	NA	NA	CASRVQGKSYEQYF	TGTGCCAGCAGGGTGCAGGGGAAATCCTACGAGCAGTACTTC
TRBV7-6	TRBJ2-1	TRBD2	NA	CASSLRLAGHNEQFF	TGTGCCAGCAGCTTACGACTAGCGGGACACAATGAGCAGTTCTTC
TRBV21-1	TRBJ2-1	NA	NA	CASSYPAGPSSSYNEQFF	TGTGCCAGCAGCTATCCCGCAGGGCCCTCGAGCTCCTACAATGAGCAGTTCTTC
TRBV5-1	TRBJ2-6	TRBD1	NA	CASSLAVPDRGFAGANVLTF	TGCGCCAGCAGCTTGGCGGTCCCAGACAGGGGGTTCGCTGGGGCCAACGTCCTGACTTTC
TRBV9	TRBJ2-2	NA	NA	CASSFSGTNTGELFF	TGTGCCAGCAGCTTTAGCGGCACGAACACCGGGGAGCTGTTTTTT